This T cell receptor (beta chain) emerged from a study of T cells in Graves' hyperthyroidism and ophthalmopathy. Study-wide context: Peripheral blood sampling occurred at initial diagnosis, before any treatment. Whole-study findings and limits: Most expanded thyroid clonotypes above 0.001 also appeared in blood.

This CDR3 spans 15 amino acids. Losses at the gene ends were 7 bases for V and 7 bases for J; bases not matched to a gene: 13. RNA transcripts served as the template for amplifying TCR beta CDR3 regions. Using the HTBI primer set, a first-round RT-PCR was run on the TCR CDR3. TCRdb recomputed calls from the multiplex PCR reads with MiXCR, one row per CDR3 protein. The sample includes a few hundred thousand distinct CDR3 sequences, about 16% of them seen just once. The study excluded patients with uncontrolled infection, other autoimmune disease, pregnancy or lactation. Together with thyroid ultrasound, orbital computed tomography, serum thyroxine and TRAb, clinical symptoms were used for diagnoses. As for this clonotype: Its specificity is not known.

The specimen sequenced was blood. The chain uses TRBV12-3 or TRBV12-4 and TRBJ2-1; 7 bases are a match to TRBD2. This TCR came from a woman aged 40-49 years with Graves' ophthalmopathy. This CDR3 is CASTRWGGSGNEQFF. CDR3 nucleotides: TGTGCCAGCACGAGGTGGGGGGGGTCTGGGAATGAGCAGTTCTTC.